The T cell receptor beta chain under discussion was sequenced for a study of OX40 agonist ivuxolimab in advanced cancers. V gave up 7 bases and J gave up 6 bases; unmatched junction bases: 12. Germline V CDR1 and CDR2: MNHEY, SVGAGI. This CDR3 is 15 amino acids long. Study results and caveats: Low normalized T-cell clonal expansion was also seen in some nonresponders.

Remarks on this clone: Its antigen is unknown.

Profiled with immunoSEQ multiplex PCR; TCRdb holds only in-frame clones, not every one. The sample lists around 84,000 clones, under 85% occurring once. This specimen consisted of CD4+ or CD8+ T cells sorted from blood, obtained in a trial of the OX40 agonist ivuxolimab. The receptor's source is an adult with an advanced solid tumor such as melanoma, head and neck, liver or kidney cancer. The V call is TRBV6-5, the J call TRBJ1-2; the match to TRBD1 covers 9 bases. The CDR3 reads CASTLTSWDRDGYTF. The CDR3 DNA is TGTGCCAGCACGCTAACGTCTTGGGACAGGGATGGCTACACCTTC.